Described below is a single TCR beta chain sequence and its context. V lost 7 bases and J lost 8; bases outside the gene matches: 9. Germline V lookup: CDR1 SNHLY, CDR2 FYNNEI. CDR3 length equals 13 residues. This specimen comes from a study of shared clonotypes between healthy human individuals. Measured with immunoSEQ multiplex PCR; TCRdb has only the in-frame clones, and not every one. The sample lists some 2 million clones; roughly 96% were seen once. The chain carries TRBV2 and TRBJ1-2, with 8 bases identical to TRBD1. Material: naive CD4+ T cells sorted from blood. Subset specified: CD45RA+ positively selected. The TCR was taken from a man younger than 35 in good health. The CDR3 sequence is CASNLGRGQGYTF. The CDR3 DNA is TGTGCCAGCAACCTAGGCAGGGGGCAAGGCTACACCTTC.